The sequence of this T cell receptor (beta chain) was determined in a study of a mutant IDH1 vaccine in newly diagnosed glioma (dated by TCRdb to about 2021). Some background on the complete study: The roughly 34 treated patients were approximately 62% male and around 40% female, with a mean age of around 40 years. Prior to enrollment, standard therapy consisting of radiotherapy alone, temozolomide alone, or radiochemotherapy with temozolomide had been administered to patients, with the combination being received by most patients. Peripheral blood samples were drawn at six visits, namely V03 (baseline), V05, V07, V10, V12 and V13. Longitudinal TCRB deep sequencing was done for some 26 treated patients, wherever samples were available for exploratory analyses.

Details on this clone: The antigen it binds to is not known. A junction end diverges from the germline sequence, so it may reflect a read error.

General findings and caveats noted by the study authors: Immune responses induced by the vaccine were seen in approximately 92% of patients across multiple MHC alleles. Pseudoprogression appeared unrelated to alterations in the top peripheral T cell clonotypes detected by TCRB sequencing. The authors noted that analyses of patient blood samples could not be reproduced because of sample limitations. PBMC samples for TCRB deep sequencing were selected based on availability.

CDR1 and CDR2 were assigned from the germline V gene (reference sequence) as SSHAT and FNYEAQ. Counted from cysteine to phenylalanine, this CDR3 has 14 amino acids. Here the CDR3 DNA is all that survives: 42 bases in frame from base 1. The intended sense of this specimen's time point label: baseline, week 1 (first vaccination visit). Reading the label with the study, this specimen's treatment or condition is: pre-vaccination baseline after standard-of-care therapy. Donors had newly diagnosed WHO grade 3 or 4 IDH1-mutant astrocytomas with loss of nuclear ATRX. The samples were drawn from NOA16, a multicentre, single-arm, open-label phase I trial in Germany that tested a mutant IDH1 peptide vaccine in humans for the first time. For immunogenicity testing, the blood drawn at visit V03 was used as the baseline sample. Genomic DNA for TCRB sequencing was extracted from EDTA blood using the DNeasy Blood and Tissue Kit.

Library method: the immunoSEQ multiplex PCR assay. Following the manufacturer's protocol, the hsTCRB Kit was used to amplify rearranged TCR beta chain sequences. Sequencing of TCRB libraries was carried out on an Illumina MiSeq. In the paper's pipeline: The kit vendor's proprietary platform handled demultiplexing, trimming and gene mapping. Here the immuneACCESS table is served through TCRdb, limited to in-frame sequences with V and J called. Missing clones are a known gap in these copies; in checked studies unresolved V genes cover under half, and the rest lacks a known reason. From that table come the V and J calls and clone size; the DNA was used to work out D and trimming. The sample profile shows roughly 46,000 clones; around 86% of them were found once. The ten biggest clones cover around 2.5% of the sample.

This clonotype originated in a man between 40 and 49 years old with glioma. Sequencing was performed on PBMCs, taken from a glioma patient treated with radiotherapy, temozolomide or both. This receptor chain uses TRBV7-7 and TRBJ2-2; D gene: possibly TRBD2, on 5 matching bases. CDR3 protein: CASSLAVGAGELFF. The DNA is as follows: TGTGCTAGCAGCTTAGCAGTGGGAGCCGGGGAGCTGTTTTTT. Beyond the CDR3, the reference TRBV7-7 and TRBJ2-2 genes provide the residues; the full variable domain reads: GAGVSQSPRYKVTKRGQDVTLRCDPISSHATLYWYQQALGQGPEFLTYFNYEAQPDKSGLPSDRFSAERPEGSISTLTIQRTEQRDSAMYRCASSLAVGAGELFFGEGSRLTVL.